The entry that follows covers one T cell receptor (beta chain) sequence. This clone showed up just a few times. This clone's antigen is unknown. Base qualities were left out, and no much larger clone turns up one base away. Its CDR3 holds 14 amino acids, cysteine through phenylalanine. The sequence is cut down to CDR3 DNA, 42 bases in frame from base 1. Based on the germline V gene, the CDR1 and CDR2 sequences are MNHEY and SVGAGI. The trim is 4 bases for V and 0 bases for J, with a gap of 9 bases between the germline ends. In total, approximately 700 healthy bone marrow donors made up the cohort. At the time of sampling, every cohort member was nominally healthy, though immune exposures that went unrecorded were likely present. The donor tested CMV seronegative and was one of the 352 seronegative cohort members. Every donor gave a peripheral blood sample, and the peripheral blood mononuclear cells from that sample were used for TCR beta sequencing. Genomic DNA extraction from the blood cell samples was performed with the Qiagen DNeasy Blood Extraction Kit.

The protocol used for the library was the immunoSEQ multiplex PCR assay. A mixture of 60 forward primers for TCR Vbeta segments and 13 reverse primers for TCR Jbeta segments was used in the multiplex PCR. Amplification of the CDR3 region of rearranged TCR beta genes was performed with a multiplex PCR assay on genomic DNA. On the Illumina HiSeq System, the amplified TCR beta libraries were sequenced as 87-base-pair reads. The authors' analysis ran thus. A later analysis counted about 82 million unique TCR beta chains across the approximately 700 repertoires, and 9.5 million to 11 million of these chains were shared by at least two donors. Raw reads were error-corrected and collapsed into unique sequences by a nearest-neighbor algorithm in which closely related sequences were merged to remove PCR and sequencing errors. V, D and J gene segments were assigned by aligning CDR3 sequences to IMGT reference sequences. For a sequence to be retained, a match of at least six nucleotides was required to both a V gene segment and a J gene segment. A rearrangement counted as productive if the CDR3 had no stop codons and remained in frame with V and J, and every other rearrangement counted as non-productive. CDR3 was defined by IMGT convention, running from the second conserved V-encoded cysteine to the conserved J-encoded phenylalanine. In an earlier analysis of 500 to 650 of the donors, sequences lacking an unambiguous match to a single V gene segment were excluded. In an earlier analysis of several hundred of the donors, V segments were called functional above 56.7% productive rearrangements and were called segregating when the between-donor standard deviation exceeded 5%. A statistical classification framework was built for diagnosing cytomegalovirus status from the catalog of TCR beta chain sequences. A later analysis assigned V and J genes by comparing TCR nucleotide sequences with IMGT/GENE-DB human TR gene sequences. In a later analysis, CDR3 sequences and most-parsimonious VDJ recombination scenarios were assigned using the TCRdist pipeline. A later analysis defined each TCR beta chain by its CDR3 amino acid sequence plus V-gene family, and excluded reads lacking a unique V-gene family. To address suspected cross-contamination and a sequencing artifact, a later analysis removed some 620 highly shared, low-generation-probability nucleotide sequences. In a later analysis, a clonal expansion index for each public chain was calculated from normalized within-repertoire ranks of inferred template counts. Generation probabilities in a later analysis came from a VDJ recombination model fitted to out-of-frame rearrangements, and those results were checked against IGoR. A later analysis scored TCR-TCR, TCR-HLA and TCR-CMV co-occurrence with hypergeometric tests, applying a repertoire-size bias correction to TCR pairs. A later analysis estimated false discovery rates by permuting HLA or CMV assignments 20 times. In a later analysis, co-occurring TCRs were grouped with DBSCAN, and TCRdist sequence similarity was added when clustering was performed within HLA-allele-positive subsets. Co-occurrence clustering excluded repertoires with fewer than 30,000 or more than 120,000 public chains, plus five with anomalous nucleotide sharing. TCRdb mirrors the immuneACCESS table, restricted to in-frame sequences. Some clones are absent from its copies; in checked studies, under half trace to an unresolved V gene, and the reason for the others is unknown. V, J and clone size are those of that table, while D and trimming were read from the DNA. The table for this sample lists about 85,000 clones; just over 65% of them were counted only once. The ten largest make up about 2% of the sample.

These data originate in a study of cytomegalovirus exposure and HLA in healthy donors listed by TCRdb under 2017. For the study in its entirety: An earlier analysis of 587 of the donors reported approximately 270 Gb of sequence data and approximately 110 million unique TCR beta sequences from 190 million or so T cells. Rather than using new phenotypic data, the later analysis identified candidate immune exposures from TCR beta sequences and from how often those sequences occurred across donors. A later analysis re-examined previously published TCR beta repertoires from over 500 donors and added high-resolution HLA genotyping to investigate patterns of TCR occurrence. An early release covering 500 to 750 HLA-typed donors comprised about 300 gigabases of sequencing data and approximately 80 million unique TCR sequences. The study aimed to test whether signatures of past pathogen exposure could be identified by cataloging public T cell receptors. Using immunosequencing, the study profiled T cell repertoires from about 620 subjects and related those repertoires to cytomegalovirus serostatus. Class I and class II HLA loci were covered by the typing at four-digit resolution. In an earlier analysis of a few hundred of the donors, high-throughput TCR beta sequencing was used to judge whether each TCR beta V gene segment behaved as functional or pseudogenic. Along with the roughly 700-subject first cohort, a separate validation cohort of approximately 110 different subjects was used. Of the approximately 400 genotyped donors, around 81% fell in the genetic ancestry cluster associated with self-reported Caucasian donors. In a later genetic analysis, genome-wide SNP genotypes for about 55% of the 666 donors were used, and that subset was treated as a discovery cohort. A handful of DR-DQ haplotypes were handled as single units for association and clustering because linkage in the cohort was strong. Donor age, sex, ethnicity and CMV serostatus were compiled alongside the repertoire data. All discovery cohort repertoires had been generated on a single sequencing platform. Among 300 to 500 genotyped donors of the cohort, an average of roughly 230,000 unique TCR beta nucleotide sequences was sequenced per donor, of which roughly 17% were non-productive. Typing coverage varied by locus: roughly 629-640 donors for A, B, C, DRB1 and DQB1; 522 for DQA1; over 600 for DPA1; around 490 for DPB1. High-throughput TCR immunosequencing, statistical association of individual TCRs with disease status, and machine learning were combined to predict cytomegalovirus infection status. Findings and caveats that apply to the study as a whole: Because HLA typing was unavailable for some donors at each locus, only the typed subset was used in association tests. The authors suggested that the approach could potentially be extended to other disease states and immunological phenotypes. In a later analysis, most CMV-associated TCR beta chains were found to appear HLA-restricted, with HLA associations seemingly driven largely by CMV exposure. In an earlier analysis of 450 to 750 of the donors, most TCR beta V segments appeared in productive rearrangements about 87% or about 30% of the time, broadly matching IMGT annotations. Assigning TCR associations to individual alleles was difficult when HLA alleles, especially DR and DQ, strongly co-occurred. V-gene and J-gene trimming of TCR beta chains was associated with a missense DCLRE1C variant in a later genetic analysis, and the association was replicated in an independent cohort. The presence/absence analyses assumed that sequencing depth was roughly uniform across donors, and that assumption may not be true. A cluster of highly shared sequence variants was judged likely to represent a technical artifact of the sequencing pipeline. This cohort had only TCR beta chains sequenced, and the lack of alpha or paired-chain data limited which features could be detected. Correlated functional status among segregating V segments might reflect linkage disequilibrium, but an unknown experimental factor could not be ruled out. Immune exposure information for the cohort was limited to CMV serostatus. Because counts were too low, 15 or so rarely observed V segments, including chromosome 9 orphons, were excluded from the earlier analysis of under 650 of the donors. Several of the top co-occurrence clusters appeared to be linked to parvovirus B19, influenza, CMV and Epstein-Barr virus, according to a later analysis. A later genetic analysis reported fewer N-insertions in productive TCRs among donors in an Asian-associated ancestry cluster than the roughly 700-donor mean. In vitro tests confirmed that a few of the cytomegalovirus-associated TCR beta chains recognize cytomegalovirus antigens. The classifier was reported to diagnose cytomegalovirus status with high specificity and sensitivity in both the original cohort and the validation cohort. A later analysis associated about 16,000 TCR beta sequences with specific HLA alleles at a false discovery rate of 0.05. In a later analysis, HLA-associated TCR beta chains were found to be more clonally expanded and to have lower generation probabilities than equally common non-associated chains. Because the 87-base-pair reads could not distinguish some IMGT-functional V segments, including TRBV6-2 and TRBV6-3, those segments were excluded. According to a later analysis, TCR association rates differed among HLA loci, with DRB1 alleles showing the most associated TCRs and HLA-C alleles showing the fewest. A further reported finding was that TCR beta sequences accurately predicted the HLA-A and HLA-B alleles for most subjects in the first cohort. Most TCR sequences were seen in very few donors, while some public TCRs were found in many individuals. A total of fewer than 200 TCR beta chains were listed by the study as associated with cytomegalovirus.

The sequence came from a man under 40 in good health and CMV-seronegative. The rearrangement combines TRBV6-5 with TRBJ1-2, with no confident D gene call. The sample consisted of PBMCs. CDR3 region: CASSSLPSNYGYTF. The DNA sequence is TGTGCCAGCAGTTCCCTCCCTTCTAACTATGGCTACACCTTC.